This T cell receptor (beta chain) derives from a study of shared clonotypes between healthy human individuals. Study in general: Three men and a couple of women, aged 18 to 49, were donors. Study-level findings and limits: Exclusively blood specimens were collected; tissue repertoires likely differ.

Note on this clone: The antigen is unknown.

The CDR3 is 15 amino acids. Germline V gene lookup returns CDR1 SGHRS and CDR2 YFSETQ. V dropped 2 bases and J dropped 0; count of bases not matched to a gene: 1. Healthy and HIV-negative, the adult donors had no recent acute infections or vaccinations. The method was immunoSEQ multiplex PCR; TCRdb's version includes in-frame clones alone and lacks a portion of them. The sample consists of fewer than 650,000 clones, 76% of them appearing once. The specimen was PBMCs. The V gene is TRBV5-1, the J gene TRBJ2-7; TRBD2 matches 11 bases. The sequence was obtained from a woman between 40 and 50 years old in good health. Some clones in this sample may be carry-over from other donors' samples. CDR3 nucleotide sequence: TGCGCCAGCAGCTTTACTAGCGGGAGCTCCTACGAGCAGTACTTC. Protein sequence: CASSFTSGSSYEQYF.